The source of this T cell receptor beta chain is a study of T cell responses to AZD1222 COVID-19 vaccine. Sequencing was performed with immunoSEQ multiplex PCR; in TCRdb, only in-frame clones are kept and a portion is missing. The data show about 150,000 clones, 90% to 95% seen once. Study-level results: Repertoires in all cases were sampled only once the peak T cell response had passed.

Comment on this clone: Its antigen is unknown.

Germline loops: CDR1 LNHDA, CDR2 SQIVND (reference sequence). Trimming shortened V by 4 bases and J by 6 bases, and 12 bases separated the two germline ends. The CDR3 length is 13 residues. The chain uses TRBV19 and TRBJ1-1; D is unclear. Sequencing was performed on peripheral blood, taken on day 0 of AZD1222 vaccination. This receptor was obtained from an adult in good health. For the CDR3, the DNA is TGTGCCAGTAGTACCCTGACTCTGTCTGAAGCTTTCTTT. Translated, it gives CASSTLTLSEAFF.